This T cell receptor beta chain was captured in a study of CD8+CD57+ T cells in acquired aplastic anemia. At the level of the study: When averaged, DNA from sorted CD4+ and CD8+ cells came to around 3.4 ug. Healthy CD8+ samples averaged about 11.0 million reads.

Germline V gene data show CDR1 as SEHNR and CDR2 as FQNEAQ (reference sequence). This CDR3 contains 13 residues. Trimming cost V 5 bases and J 6 bases; bases outside gene matches: 4. The study profiled TCR beta VDJ and CDR3 using genomic DNA as template. One entry per CDR3 protein, called by TCRdb with MiXCR from the reads. The sample yields about 180,000 distinct CDR3 sequences, 35% to 50% seen once. Study results and limitations: Some 28 CD8+ CDR3 sequences occurred in both the patients and the controls. Between patients and controls, CD8+ Simpson's diversity did not vary significantly.

To note about this clonotype: The antigen remains undetermined.

The chain recombines TRBV7-9 with TRBJ2-7, with 10 bases matching TRBD1. Sequenced sample: sorted CD4+, CD8+, or CD8+CD57+ T cells (not recorded which) from PBMCs. The sequence was collected from a human donor in good health. In DNA, the CDR3 is TGTGCCAGCAGCACCCGGGACAGGGGCGAGCAGTACTTC. Translation gives CASSTRDRGEQYF. The variable domain in full, completed from reference TRBV7-9 and TRBJ2-7, reads DTGVSQNPRHKITKRGQNVTFRCDPISEHNRLYWYRQTLGQGPEFLTYFQNEAQLEKSRLLSDRFSAERPKGSFSTLEIQRTEQGDSAMYLCASSTRDRGEQYFGPGTRLTVT.